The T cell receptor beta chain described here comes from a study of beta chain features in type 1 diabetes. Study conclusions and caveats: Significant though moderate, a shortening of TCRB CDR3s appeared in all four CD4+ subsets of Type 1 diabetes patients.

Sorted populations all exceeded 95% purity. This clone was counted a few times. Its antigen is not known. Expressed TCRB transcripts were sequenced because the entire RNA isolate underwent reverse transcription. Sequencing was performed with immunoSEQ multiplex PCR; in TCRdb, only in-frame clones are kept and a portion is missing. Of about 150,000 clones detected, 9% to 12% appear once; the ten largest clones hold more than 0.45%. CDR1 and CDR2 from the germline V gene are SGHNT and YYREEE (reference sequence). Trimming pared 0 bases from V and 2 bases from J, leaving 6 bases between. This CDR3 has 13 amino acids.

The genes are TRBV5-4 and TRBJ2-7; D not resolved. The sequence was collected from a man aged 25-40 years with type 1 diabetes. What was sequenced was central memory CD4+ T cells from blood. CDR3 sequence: CASSLAQTYEQYF. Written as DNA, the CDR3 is TGTGCCAGCAGCTTGGCGCAGACCTACGAGCAGTACTTC. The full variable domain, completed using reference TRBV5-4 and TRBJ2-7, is ETGVTQSPTHLIKTRGQQVTLRCSSQSGHNTVSWYQQALGQGPQFIFQYYREEENGRGNFPPRFSGLQFPNYSSELNVNALELDDSALYLCASSLAQTYEQYFGPGTRLTVT.